This TCR beta chain was sequenced for a study of T-cell memory formation after mild COVID-19. The germline V gene has CDR1 LGHNA and CDR2 YSLEER. The CDR3 runs 16 residues. Trimming removed 0 bases from V and 0 bases from J, with 6 bases in between. MiXCR, run by TCRdb on the 5' RACE reads, gives a single entry per CDR3 protein. The profile shows approximately 100,000 distinct CDR3 sequences, approximately 15% of them singletons. This clonotype was detected only a few times. The V and J genes are TRBV4-3 and TRBJ2-6; no clear D gene. Sequencing was carried out using PBMCs or a T cell subset sorted from them (not recorded which). This receptor was taken from an adult woman who had mild COVID-19 (a few samples of this study predate the infection). Cell type and time point are not known. CDR3: CASSQDRSSGANVLTF. In nucleotides, the CDR3 is TGCGCCAGCAGCCAAGACCGGTCCTCTGGGGCCAACGTCCTGACTTTC.